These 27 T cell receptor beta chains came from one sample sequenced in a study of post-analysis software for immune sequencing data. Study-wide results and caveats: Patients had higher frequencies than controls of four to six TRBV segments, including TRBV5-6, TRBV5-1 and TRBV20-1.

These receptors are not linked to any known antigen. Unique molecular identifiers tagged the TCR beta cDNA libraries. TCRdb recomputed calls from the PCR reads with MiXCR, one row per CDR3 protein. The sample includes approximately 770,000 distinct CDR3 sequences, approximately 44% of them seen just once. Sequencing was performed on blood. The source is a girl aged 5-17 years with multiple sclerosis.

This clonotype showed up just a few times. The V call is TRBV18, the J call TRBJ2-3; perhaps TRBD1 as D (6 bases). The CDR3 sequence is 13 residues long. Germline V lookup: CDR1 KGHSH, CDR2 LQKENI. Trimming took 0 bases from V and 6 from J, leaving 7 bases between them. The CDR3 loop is CASSPPQGDTQYF. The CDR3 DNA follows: TGTGCCAGCTCACCACCGCAGGGGGATACGCAGTATTTT.

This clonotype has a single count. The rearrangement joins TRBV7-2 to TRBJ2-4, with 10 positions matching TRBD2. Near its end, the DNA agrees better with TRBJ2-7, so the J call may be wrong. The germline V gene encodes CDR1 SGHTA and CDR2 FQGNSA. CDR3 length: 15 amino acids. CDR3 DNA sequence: TGTGCCAGCAGCCCCCCAGCGGGAGGGCCTTACGAGCAGTACTTC. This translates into CASSPPAGGPYEQYF.

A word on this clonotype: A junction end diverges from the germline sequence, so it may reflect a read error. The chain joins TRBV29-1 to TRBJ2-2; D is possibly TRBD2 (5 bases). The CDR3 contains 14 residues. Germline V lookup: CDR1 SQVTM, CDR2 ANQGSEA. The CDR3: CSVAFVKYTGERFF. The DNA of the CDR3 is TGCAGCGTTGCGTTTGTGAAATACACCGGGGAGCGGTTTTTT.

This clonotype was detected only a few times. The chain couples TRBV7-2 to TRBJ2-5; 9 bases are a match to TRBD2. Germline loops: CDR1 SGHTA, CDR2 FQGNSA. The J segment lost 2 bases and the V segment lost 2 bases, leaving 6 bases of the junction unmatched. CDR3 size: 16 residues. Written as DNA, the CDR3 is TGTGCCAGCAGCTTAAAACCACTAGCGGGTCAAGAGACCCAGTACTTC. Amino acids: CASSLKPLAGQETQYF.

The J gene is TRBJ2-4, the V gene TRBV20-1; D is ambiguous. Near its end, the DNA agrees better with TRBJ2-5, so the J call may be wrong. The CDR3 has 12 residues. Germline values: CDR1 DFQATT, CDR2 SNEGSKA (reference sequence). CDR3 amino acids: CSARPPYETQYF. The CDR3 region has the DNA TGCAGTGCTAGGCCCCCCTATGAGACCCAGTACTTC.

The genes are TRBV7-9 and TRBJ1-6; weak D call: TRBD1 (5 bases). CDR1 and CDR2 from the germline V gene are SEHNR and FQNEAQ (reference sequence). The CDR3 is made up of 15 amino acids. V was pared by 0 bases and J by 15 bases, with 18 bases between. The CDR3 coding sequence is TGTGCCAGCAGCTTAGCCGGGACGGAGACTTTAGGCCTCCACTTT. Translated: CASSLAGTETLGLHF.

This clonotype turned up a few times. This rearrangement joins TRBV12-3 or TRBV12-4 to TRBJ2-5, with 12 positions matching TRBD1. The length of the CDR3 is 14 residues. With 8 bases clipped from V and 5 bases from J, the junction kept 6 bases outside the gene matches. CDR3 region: CASGGTGGWETQYF. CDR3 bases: TGTGCCAGCGGAGGGACAGGGGGCTGGGAGACCCAGTACTTC.

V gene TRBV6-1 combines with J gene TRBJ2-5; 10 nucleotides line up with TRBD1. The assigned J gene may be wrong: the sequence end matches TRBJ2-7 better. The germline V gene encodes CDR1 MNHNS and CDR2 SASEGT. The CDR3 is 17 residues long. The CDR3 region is CASSEELPGTGAYEQYF. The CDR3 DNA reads TGTGCCAGCAGTGAAGAGTTACCCGGGACAGGGGCCTACGAGCAGTACTTC.

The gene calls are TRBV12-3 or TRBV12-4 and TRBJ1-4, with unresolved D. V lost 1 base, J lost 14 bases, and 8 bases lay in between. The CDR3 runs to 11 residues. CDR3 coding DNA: TGTGCCAGCAGTTTAGAGCACGACCTGTTTTTT. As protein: CASSLEHDLFF.

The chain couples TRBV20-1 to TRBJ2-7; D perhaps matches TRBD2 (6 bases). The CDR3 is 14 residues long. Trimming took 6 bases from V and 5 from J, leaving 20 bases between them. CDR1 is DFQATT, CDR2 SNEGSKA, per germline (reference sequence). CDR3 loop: CSAHRRVSTHEQYF. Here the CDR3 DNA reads TGCAGTGCCCATCGGAGGGTCTCGACCCACGAGCAGTACTTC.

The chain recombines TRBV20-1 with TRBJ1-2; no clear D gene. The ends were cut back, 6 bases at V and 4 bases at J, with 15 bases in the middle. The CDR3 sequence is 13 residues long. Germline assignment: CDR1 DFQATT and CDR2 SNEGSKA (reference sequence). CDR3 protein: CSAIKSSSYGYTF. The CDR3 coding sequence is TGCAGTGCCATAAAGAGTTCCTCCTATGGCTACACCTTC.

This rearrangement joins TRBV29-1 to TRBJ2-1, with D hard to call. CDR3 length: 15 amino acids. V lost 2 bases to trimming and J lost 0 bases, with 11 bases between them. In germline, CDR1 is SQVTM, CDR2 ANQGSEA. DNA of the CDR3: TGCAGCGTTGAAACCGGGCGTAGCTCCTACAATGAGCAGTTCTTC. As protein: CSVETGRSSYNEQFF.

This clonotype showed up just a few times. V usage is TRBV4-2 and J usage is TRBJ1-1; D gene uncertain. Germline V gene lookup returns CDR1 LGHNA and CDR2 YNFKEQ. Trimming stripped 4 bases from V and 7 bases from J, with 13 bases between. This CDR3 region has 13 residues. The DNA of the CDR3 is TGTGCCAGCAGCCTCGGGGTGGCGAGTGAAGCTTTCTTT. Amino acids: CASSLGVASEAFF.

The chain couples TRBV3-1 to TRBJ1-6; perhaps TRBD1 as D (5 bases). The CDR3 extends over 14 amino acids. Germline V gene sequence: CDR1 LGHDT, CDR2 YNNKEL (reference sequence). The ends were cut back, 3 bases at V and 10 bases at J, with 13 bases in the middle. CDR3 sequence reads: CASSQTAGGSPLHF. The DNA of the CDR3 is TGTGCCAGCAGCCAGACAGCCGGGGGGTCACCCCTCCACTTT.

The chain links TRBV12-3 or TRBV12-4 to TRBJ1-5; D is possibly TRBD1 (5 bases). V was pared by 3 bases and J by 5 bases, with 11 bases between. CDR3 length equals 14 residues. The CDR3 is CASSFSGIDQPQHF. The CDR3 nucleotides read TGTGCCAGCAGTTTTTCAGGGATAGATCAGCCCCAGCATTTT.

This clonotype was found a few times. CDR3 amino acids: CASSVGLAGVYEQYF. In DNA form, the CDR3 reads TGTGCCAGCAGCGTCGGACTAGCGGGAGTCTACGAGCAGTACTTC. This rearrangement joins TRBV7-2 to TRBJ2-7; 13 nucleotides match TRBD2. The V segment lost 5 bases and the J segment 3 bases; nucleotides outside the gene matches: 4. The CDR3 runs to 15 residues. CDR1 is SGHTA, CDR2 FQGNSA, per germline.

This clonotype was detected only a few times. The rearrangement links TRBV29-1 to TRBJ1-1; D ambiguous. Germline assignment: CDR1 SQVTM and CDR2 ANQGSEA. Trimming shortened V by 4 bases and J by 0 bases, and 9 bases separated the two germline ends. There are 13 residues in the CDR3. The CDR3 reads CSVVRRLNTEAFF. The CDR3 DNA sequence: TGCAGCGTTGTAAGACGGCTGAACACTGAAGCTTTCTTT.

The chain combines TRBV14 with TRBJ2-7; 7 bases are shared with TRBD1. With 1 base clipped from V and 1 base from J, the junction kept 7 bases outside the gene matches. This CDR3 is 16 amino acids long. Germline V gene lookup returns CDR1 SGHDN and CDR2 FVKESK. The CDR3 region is CASSQAGTVRSYEQYF. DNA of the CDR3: TGTGCCAGCAGCCAAGCAGGGACAGTCAGATCCTACGAGCAGTACTTC.

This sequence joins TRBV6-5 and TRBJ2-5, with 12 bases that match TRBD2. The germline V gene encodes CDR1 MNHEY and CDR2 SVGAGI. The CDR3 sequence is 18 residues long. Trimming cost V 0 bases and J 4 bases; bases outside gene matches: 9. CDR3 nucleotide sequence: TGTGCCAGCAGTTACTCGCCAAAGACTAGCGGGAGCCTAGAGACCCAGTACTTC. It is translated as CASSYSPKTSGSLETQYF.

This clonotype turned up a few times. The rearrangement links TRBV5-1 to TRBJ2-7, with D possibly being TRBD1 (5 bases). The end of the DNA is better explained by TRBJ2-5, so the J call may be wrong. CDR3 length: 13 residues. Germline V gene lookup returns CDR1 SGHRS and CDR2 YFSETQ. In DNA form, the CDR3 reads TGCGCCAGCAGCCCGGGCAGGGCCGAGACCCAGTACTTC. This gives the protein CASSPGRAETQYF.

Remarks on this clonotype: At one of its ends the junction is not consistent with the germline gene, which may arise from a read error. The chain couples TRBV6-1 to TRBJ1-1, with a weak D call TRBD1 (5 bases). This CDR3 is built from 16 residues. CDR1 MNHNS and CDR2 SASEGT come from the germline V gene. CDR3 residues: CASSALTGGVNTEDFF. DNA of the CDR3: TGTGCCAGCAGTGCACTAACGGGGGGAGTGAACACTGAAGATTTCTTT.

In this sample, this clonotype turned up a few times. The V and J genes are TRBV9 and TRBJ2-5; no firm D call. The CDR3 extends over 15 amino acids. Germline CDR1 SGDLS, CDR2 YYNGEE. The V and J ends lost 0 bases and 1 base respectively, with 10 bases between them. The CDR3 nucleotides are TGTGCCAGCAGCGTAGAGTCGAAAGTCCAAGAGACCCAGTACTTC. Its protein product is CASSVESKVQETQYF.

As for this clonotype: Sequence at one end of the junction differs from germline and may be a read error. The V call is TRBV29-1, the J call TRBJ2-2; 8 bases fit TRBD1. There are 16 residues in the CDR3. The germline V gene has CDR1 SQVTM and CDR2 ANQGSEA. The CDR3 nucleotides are TGCAGCGCCCAGGGGGCCGGGACAGTACTAGCCGGGGACCTGTTTTTT. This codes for CSAQGAGTVLAGDLFF.

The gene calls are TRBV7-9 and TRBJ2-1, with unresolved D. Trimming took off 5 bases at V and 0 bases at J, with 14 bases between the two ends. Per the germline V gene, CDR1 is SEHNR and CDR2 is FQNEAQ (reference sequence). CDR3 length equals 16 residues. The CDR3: CASSPRVPSSYNEQFF. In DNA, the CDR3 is TGTGCCAGCAGCCCCCGTGTCCCTAGCTCCTACAATGAGCAGTTCTTC.

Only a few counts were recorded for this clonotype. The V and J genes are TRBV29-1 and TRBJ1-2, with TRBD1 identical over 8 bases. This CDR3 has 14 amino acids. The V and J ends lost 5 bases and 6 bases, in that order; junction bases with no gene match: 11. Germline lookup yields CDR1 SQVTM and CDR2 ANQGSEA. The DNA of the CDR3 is TGCAGCGTTACACAACGGACAGGGAGGCATGGCTACACCTTC. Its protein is CSVTQRTGRHGYTF.

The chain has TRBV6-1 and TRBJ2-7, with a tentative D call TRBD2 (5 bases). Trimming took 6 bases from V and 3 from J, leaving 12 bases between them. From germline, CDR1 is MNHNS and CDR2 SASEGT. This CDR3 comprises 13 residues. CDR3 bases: TGTGCCAGCAGAATACTAGGTGGCTACGAGCAGTACTTC. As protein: CASRILGGYEQYF.

The CDR3 DNA is TGTGCCAGCAGTGAATTTAGAGGGAGTGAGGAAAAACTGTTTTTT. Translating gives CASSEFRGSEEKLFF. The V gene is TRBV25-1, the J gene TRBJ1-4; unclear D gene. CDR3 length equals 15 residues. CDR1 is MGHDK, CDR2 SYGVNS, per germline. V lost 1 base and J lost 8, with 14 bases in between.